This T cell receptor beta chain is from a study of blood T cell repertoires in COVID-19. Study at large: Samples representing acute and convalescent COVID-19 were sourced from the United States, Italy and Spain. From T cells, B-cell-depleted T cells, or PBMCs came the material, which was cDNA or gDNA.

Sequencing used immunoSEQ multiplex PCR; TCRdb keeps in-frame clones, though not all of them. Of 150,000 to 200,000 clones in the sample, around 91% were seen once. The CDR3 sequence is 14 residues long. CDR1 and CDR2 from the germline V gene are MDHEN and SYDVKM. Between the trimmed V and J ends, which lost 7 bases and 3 bases, there was a span of 13 bases. Cohort allocation depended upon clinical history that participants reported. Resolution of symptoms, clearance, or two negative PCRs was present in recovered Cohort 3 donors. This clone was recorded once. This chain connects TRBV28 to TRBJ1-5; tentatively, D is TRBD1 (5 bases). The receptor was derived from a woman aged 18-30 years who had recovered from COVID-19. Sequencing input: PBMCs or T cells enriched from blood (not recorded which). The CDR3, as DNA: TGTGCCAGCACTCTACCAGGGTACAATCAGCCCCAGCATTTT. Its translation is CASTLPGYNQPQHF. Filled out from reference TRBV28 and TRBJ1-5, the complete variable domain reads DVKVTQSSRYLVKRTGEKVFLECVQDMDHENMFWYRQDPGLGLRLIYFSYDVKMKEKGDIPEGYSVSREKKERFSLILESASTNQTSMYLCASTLPGYNQPQHFGDGTRLSIL.